This passage covers 19 T cell receptor beta chains from one sample sequenced in a study of immune heterogeneity within non-small cell lung tumors. Bulk tumor genomic DNA, 600 ng per sample, was used as template. Primary tumors were biopsied several times each, far apart, intraoperatively. The patients were newly diagnosed with non-small cell lung cancer, had not been treated, and had curative surgery. Amplification of TCR beta CDR3 was performed by multiplex PCR with 32 V and 13 J primers. TCRdb re-analysed the multiplex PCR reads in MiXCR, keeping a single row per CDR3 protein. The data contain 1,500 to 2,500 distinct CDR3 sequences, approximately 29% of them seen just once; the ten biggest clones take up about 30%. Sequences were obtained from lung tumor tissue. These receptors all stem from a man between 60 and 75 years old with non-small cell lung cancer.

The chain uses TRBV7-9 and TRBJ2-5; D remains unclear. Germline assignment: CDR1 SEHNR and CDR2 FQNEAQ (reference sequence). Trimming cost V 5 bases and J 1 base, with 11 bases left between them. The CDR3 covers 14 residues. The DNA of the CDR3 is TGTGCCAGCAGCCGCTGGAAGGCCCAAGAGACCCAGTACTTC. This encodes CASSRWKAQETQYF.

Remarks on this clonotype: Possible read error: a much larger clone is one base away. The chain couples TRBV6-4 to TRBJ1-6, with 7 bases matching TRBD1. The CDR3 extends over 15 amino acids. Per the germline V gene, CDR1 is MRHNA and CDR2 is SNTAGT. With V trimmed by 4 bases and J by 9 bases, 9 bases remained unmatched. The CDR3 DNA follows: TGTGCCAGCAGTGTCGGAGGGGGCTCGGGTTCACCCCTCCACTTT. Translated: CASSVGGGSGSPLHF.

The V call is TRBV4-1, the J call TRBJ2-1; 7 positions agree with TRBD1. The CDR3 totals 14 residues. Looked up from germline, CDR1 is MGHRA and CDR2 is YSYEKL. V was pared by 4 bases and J by 4 bases, with 4 bases of the junction left unmatched. The CDR3: CASSRVGQYNEQFF. The CDR3 DNA follows: TGCGCCAGCAGCCGGGTGGGACAGTACAATGAGCAGTTCTTC.

The genes are TRBV28 and TRBJ2-7; D remains ambiguous. V was cut by 5 bases and J by 1 base, with 9 bases left in between. The CDR3 extends over 13 amino acids. Germline V gene sequence: CDR1 MDHEN, CDR2 SYDVKM. CDR3 bases: TGTGCCAGCAGTGTGATTCCGTCCTACGAGCAGTACTTC. This sequence encodes CASSVIPSYEQYF.

This chain uses TRBV2 with TRBJ1-2; tentatively, D is TRBD1 (6 bases). Between the trimmed V and J ends, which lost 7 bases and 5 bases, there was a span of 14 bases. CDR3 length equals 13 residues. Germline values: CDR1 SNHLY, CDR2 FYNNEI. The CDR3, as DNA: TGTGCCAGCATTCCCGGGAGGGGGTATGGCTACACCTTC. Translating gives CASIPGRGYGYTF.

This clonotype is classed as medium-sized. The J gene is TRBJ1-5, the V gene TRBV19; D is uncertain. Per the germline V gene, CDR1 is LNHDA and CDR2 is SQIVND (reference sequence). The CDR3 length is 13 residues. The germline V and J ends were trimmed by 5 bases and 4 bases, with 9 bases remaining between them. The CDR3 protein is CASSSRENQPQHF. The CDR3 DNA sequence: TGTGCCAGTAGTTCCCGGGAGAATCAGCCCCAGCATTTT.

V usage is TRBV5-4 and J usage is TRBJ2-1; 7 nucleotides match TRBD2. Per the germline V gene, CDR1 is SGHNT and CDR2 is YYREEE (reference sequence). The CDR3 contains 16 residues. V was pared by 3 bases and J by 3 bases, with 9 bases of the junction left unmatched. The CDR3 reads CASSSLAVDNYNEQFF. The CDR3 region has the DNA TGTGCCAGCAGCTCTCTAGCGGTCGACAACTACAATGAGCAGTTCTTC.

This clonotype was seen just once. The chain employs TRBV5-1 and TRBJ1-1; perhaps TRBD1 as D (5 bases). Between the trimmed V and J ends, which lost 1 base and 0 bases, there was a span of 13 bases. The CDR3 contains 16 residues. Germline-derived CDR1 and CDR2 are SGHRS and YFSETQ. The CDR3 DNA reads as TGCGCCAGCAGCTTGACCGGGACCGTCATGAACACTGAAGCTTTCTTT. Amino acids: CASSLTGTVMNTEAFF.

The chain employs TRBV6-1 and TRBJ1-6; 7 nucleotides align to TRBD1. Per germline, CDR1 MNHNS and CDR2 SASEGT. The CDR3 runs 16 residues. J gave up 5 bases and V 2 bases, and 6 bases lay outside the gene matches. The CDR3 sequence is CASSERAGGHNSPLHF. CDR3 bases: TGTGCCAGCAGTGAAAGGGCAGGGGGTCATAATTCACCCCTCCACTTT.

This chain joins TRBV7-9 and TRBJ1-1; no clear D. V lost 7 bases, J lost 2 bases, and 14 bases lay in between. The germline CDR1 and CDR2 sequences are SEHNR and FQNEAQ (reference sequence). The CDR3 is 14 residues long. The CDR3 reads CASTLRWVNTEAFF. The DNA for the CDR3 is TGTGCCAGCACCTTGCGATGGGTAAACACTGAAGCTTTCTTT.

This clonotype was found a few times. The CDR3 sequence is CASGDTIRSTEAFF. The CDR3 DNA follows: TGTGCCAGCGGGGACACCATCAGGAGCACTGAAGCTTTCTTT. The chain joins TRBV28 to TRBJ1-1, with a possible D match to TRBD1 (6 bases). Germline V gene lookup returns CDR1 MDHEN and CDR2 SYDVKM. The CDR3 is made up of 14 amino acids. V lost 8 bases and J 4 bases, leaving 17 bases between the germline ends.

This clonotype counts as medium-sized. The chain joins TRBV6-1 to TRBJ2-7; unclear D gene. V was pared by 3 bases and J by 1 base, with 7 bases between. Germline V gene data show CDR1 as MNHNS and CDR2 as SASEGT. The CDR3 length is 13 residues. The CDR3 reads CASSDVGSYEQYV. CDR3 sequence (DNA): TGTGCCAGCAGTGACGTGGGTTCCTACGAGCAGTACGTC.

This clonotype is labeled medium-sized. V gene TRBV11-3 combines with J gene TRBJ2-7; possibly TRBD1 for D (7 bases). In germline, CDR1 is SGHNT, CDR2 YENEEA. The CDR3 spans 17 residues. V shed 5 bases and J shed 2 bases, with 22 bases lying between them. The CDR3 is CASSPSLAGQNPYEQYF. Here the CDR3 DNA reads TGTGCCAGCAGCCCCTCTTTGGCGGGACAGAATCCCTACGAGCAGTACTTC.

The sample holds a few counts of this clonotype. V and J are TRBV6-1 and TRBJ1-2; D is perhaps TRBD1 (6 bases). Germline V gives CDR1 MNHNS, CDR2 SASEGT. V dropped 6 bases and J dropped 3 bases, with 17 bases sitting between them. This CDR3 region has 15 residues. DNA of the CDR3: TGTGCCAGCAGCCCACAGGGTTTCCTCGACTATGGCTACACCTTC. It codes for CASSPQGFLDYGYTF.

The chain joins TRBV2 to TRBJ2-7, with D uncertain. Germline values: CDR1 SNHLY, CDR2 FYNNEI. Trimming stripped 3 bases from V and 6 bases from J, with 9 bases between. CDR3 length equals 12 residues. The CDR3 is CASSDRTSEQYV. In DNA, the CDR3 is TGTGCCAGCAGTGACCGGACCAGCGAGCAGTACGTC.

This clonotype is large (0.1 to 1%) within its sample. The chain carries TRBV2 and TRBJ1-2; D remains unclear. CDR1 and CDR2 from the germline V gene are SNHLY and FYNNEI. This CDR3 contains 12 residues. V was trimmed by 6 bases and J by 0 bases, leaving 5 bases between them. The CDR3 spells CASSITNYGYTF. CDR3 nucleotides: TGTGCCAGCAGCATAACTAACTATGGCTACACCTTC.

The V gene is TRBV12-3 or TRBV12-4, the J gene TRBJ1-2; 9 nucleotides line up with TRBD1. The CDR3 spans 14 residues. The CDR3 spells CATQGALTNYGYTF. CDR3 nucleotides: TGTGCAACACAGGGGGCCCTGACTAACTATGGCTACACCTTC.

The rearrangement joins TRBV6-1 to TRBJ2-6; the D is unclear. This CDR3 region has 19 residues. The germline gives CDR1 MNHNS, CDR2 SASEGT. The V gene lost 5 bases and the J gene lost 0 bases, with 20 bases spanning the gap. In DNA, the CDR3 is TGTGCCAGCAGTTCCGCCGCGGTCGACTTTAGCTCTGGGGCCAACGTCCTGACTTTC. It translates to CASSSAAVDFSSGANVLTF.

CDR3 coding DNA: TGTGCCAGCAGCCTAGTGGGAGGCGGGGAGACCCAGTACTTC. Amino acid sequence: CASSLVGGGETQYF. V gene TRBV5-6 combines with J gene TRBJ2-5, with D tentatively TRBD2 (6 bases). The CDR3 spans 14 residues. Trimming left V 4 bases short and J 5 bases short, with 15 bases between. The germline CDR1 and CDR2 sequences are SGHDT and YYEEEE.